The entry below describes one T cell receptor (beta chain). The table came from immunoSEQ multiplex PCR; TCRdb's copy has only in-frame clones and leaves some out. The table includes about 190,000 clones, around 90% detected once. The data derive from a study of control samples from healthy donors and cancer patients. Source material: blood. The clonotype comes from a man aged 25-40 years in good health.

The CDR3 sequence: CAISEAGSGYTF. The DNA for the CDR3 is TGTGCCATCAGTGAGGCAGGGTCCGGCTACACCTTC. This chain connects TRBV10-3 to TRBJ1-2; possibly TRBD1 for D (5 bases). The CDR3 has 12 residues. V gave up 2 bases and J gave up 8 bases, with 9 bases separating them. Germline lookup yields CDR1 ENHRY and CDR2 SYGVKD.